This TCR beta chain was captured by sequencing in a study of blood T cell repertoires in COVID-19. Whole-study context: Sites across the United States, Italy and Spain contributed samples from acute and convalescent COVID-19. The cDNA or gDNA used as material had been derived from T cells, B-cell-depleted T cells, or PBMCs.

Original handling: Scientists estimated how many nucleated cells there were by amplifying reference gene primers. Repertoires were generated with immunoSEQ multiplex PCR, while TCRdb's copy carries only in-frame clones and drops some. The DNA gave D and trimming, while V, J and clone size come from that table. The sample lists a few hundred thousand clones, approximately 86% occurring once. Germline V lookup: CDR1 MGHDK, CDR2 SYGVNS. V was cut by 3 bases and J by 3 bases, with 8 bases left in between. This CDR3 comprises 14 residues. The rearrangement joins TRBV25-1 to TRBJ1-4, with D perhaps TRBD1 (6 bases). Source material: peripheral blood. This receptor was obtained from a man between 60 and 75 years old with acute or convalescent COVID-19. CDR3 protein: CASSDWTANEKLFF. The CDR3 DNA reads TGTGCCAGCAGTGACTGGACAGCTAATGAAAAACTGTTTTTT.